The rows below give T cell receptor beta chains drawn from one sample of a study of T cell responses to AZD1222 COVID-19 vaccine. Using immunoSEQ multiplex PCR, the repertoire was profiled, and TCRdb retains in-frame clones only, with some absent. The profile shows 100,000 to 150,000 clones, over 75% of them singletons. This material consisted of peripheral blood, taken on day 0 of AZD1222 vaccination. The receptors shown here come from an adult in good health. CDR3s include the opening cysteine and the closing phenylalanine or tryptophan. The D gene is left open where the match is weak. The size field is filled for only some rows; it gives once, few, many or a size class.

size	V	D	J	DNA	CDR3
-	TRBV6-5	TRBD1	TRBJ1-2	TGTGCCAGCAGTAATGACAGGGAGCACGGCTACACCTTC	CASSNDREHGYTF
few	TRBV5-6	-	TRBJ1-5	TGTGCCAGCAGCCCATCGGGGGGCTGGCGCAATCAGCCCCAGCATTTT	CASSPSGGWRNQPQHF
-	TRBV28	TRBD2	TRBJ2-1	TGTGCCAGCAGTTTAATCCAGGCTAGCGGGAACTACAATGAGCAGTTCTTC	CASSLIQASGNYNEQFF
once	TRBV5-4	TRBD2	TRBJ2-1	TGTGCCAGCAGCTTGGGGACTAGCGGGCGCTCCTACAATGAGCAGTTCTTC	CASSLGTSGRSYNEQFF
few	TRBV7-9	-	TRBJ2-7	TGTGCCAGCAGCCCGACAGAATCCTACGAGCAGTACTTC	CASSPTESYEQYF
few	TRBV27	-	TRBJ1-6	TGTGCCAGCAGCACAGGGACGCGTCCCCTCCACTTT	CASSTGTRPLHF
-	TRBV11-3	TRBD1	TRBJ1-2	TGTGCCAGCAGCTTCGTCCGGGACAGGGGGAACTATGGCTACACCTTC	CASSFVRDRGNYGYTF
-	TRBV5-1	-	TRBJ1-2	TGCGCCAGCAGCTGGGGTCAACGGACGGCCAACTATGGCTACACCTTC	CASSWGQRTANYGYTF
-	TRBV15	TRBD1	TRBJ2-2	TGTGCCACCAGCAGAGAACACAGGGGCTCGAACACCGGGGAGCTGTTTTTT	CATSREHRGSNTGELFF
-	TRBV30	-	TRBJ1-5	TGTGCCTGGAGTGTAAGGGACACCCAGCCCCAGCATTTT	CAWSVRDTQPQHF
-	TRBV28	TRBD1	TRBJ1-2	TGTGCCAGCACACCGGGACAGGGACCTTATGGTGGCTACACCTTC	CASTPGQGPYGGYTF
-	TRBV30	-	TRBJ1-1	TGTGCCTGGACTCAGACCCACACTGAAGCTTTCTTT	CAWTQTHTEAFF
-	TRBV19	-	TRBJ2-1	TGTGCCAGTAGTATAGATCACGGTAGATCCTCCTACAATGAGCAGTTCTTC	CASSIDHGRSSYNEQFF
few	TRBV11-3	TRBD2	TRBJ2-7	TGTGCCAGCAGCCCATCGACTAGCGGGAGTGGTGAGCAGTACTTC	CASSPSTSGSGEQYF
few	TRBV30	-	TRBJ1-2	TGTGCCTGGAGTCGGGACCGCCCCTATGGCTACACCTTC	CAWSRDRPYGYTF
-	TRBV19	TRBD1	TRBJ1-4	TGTGCCAGTAGTACCAAATACAGGGGGATTAATGAAAAACTGTTTTTT	CASSTKYRGINEKLFF
-	TRBV5-1	-	TRBJ1-4	TGCGCCAGCAGCTTGTGGGGATTAACTAATGAAAAACTGTTTTTT	CASSLWGLTNEKLFF
few	TRBV28	-	TRBJ1-2	TGTGCCAGCAGTTTACTCTTGGATAACTATGGCTACACCTTC	CASSLLLDNYGYTF
-	TRBV27	TRBD1	TRBJ1-2	TGTGCCAGCAGTATTACAGGGGTTGGGAACTATGGCTACACCTTC	CASSITGVGNYGYTF
-	TRBV9	-	TRBJ1-2	TGTGCCAGCAGCGTAGGCGAGAAGACAGGTCTGGGTCTGGGTGGCTACACCTTC	CASSVGEKTGLGLGGYTF
-	TRBV24-1	TRBD1	TRBJ1-5	TGTGCCATTCGACAGGGCTTAAATCAGCCCCAGCATTTT	CAIRQGLNQPQHF
-	TRBV7-9	-	TRBJ1-2	TGTGCCAGCAGAGTCCAGGGAGGATATGGCTACACCTTC	CASRVQGGYGYTF
few	TRBV6-4	TRBD2	TRBJ2-2	TGTGCCAGCAGTGACAGAGGACTAGCGGGGCCCGGGGAGCTGTTTTTT	CASSDRGLAGPGELFF
-	TRBV3-1/TRBV3-2	-	TRBJ1-5	TGTGCCAGCAGCCAAGGCCCTCAGAGCCCAGCCTCCGGGCAGCCCCAGCATTTT	CASSQGPQSPASGQPQHF
once	TRBV6-2/TRBV6-3	-	TRBJ2-2	TGTGCCAGCAGTTACCTCGGGGACAGGGAGCTGTTTTTT	CASSYLGDRELFF
-	TRBV4-3	TRBD2	TRBJ2-7	TGCGCCAGCAGCCCCCTTCTAGCGGGAGGGCCCTACGAGCAGTACTTC	CASSPLLAGGPYEQYF
-	TRBV11-2	-	TRBJ2-6	TGTGCCAGCAGCTTAGTGGGTGGGGTTACAGGGGCCAACGTCCTGACTTTC	CASSLVGGVTGANVLTF
-	TRBV19	TRBD2	TRBJ2-3	TGTGCCAGTACCCAGATTAGCGGGAGAAGCACAGATACGCAGTATTTT	CASTQISGRSTDTQYF
once	TRBV3-1/TRBV3-2	TRBD2	TRBJ2-3	TGTGCCAGCAGCCGACGGACTAGCGGGAGAGGTGTAGATACGCAGTATTTT	CASSRRTSGRGVDTQYF